These 26 T cell receptor beta chains came from one sample sequenced in a study of cytomegalovirus exposure and HLA in healthy donors. The PCR had 60 Vbeta and 13 Jbeta primers. Clones were read by immunoSEQ multiplex PCR, and TCRdb kept only the in-frame ones, dropping some. The table records around 160,000 clones, roughly four fifths of them present only once. Sequencing was carried out using PBMCs. These receptors all come from a man in his forties or fifties in good health and CMV-seropositive.

The V call is TRBV28, the J call TRBJ2-7; tentative D call: TRBD2 (5 bases). Germline-derived CDR1 and CDR2 are MDHEN and SYDVKM. Trimming removed 1 base from V and 1 base from J, with 11 bases in between. The CDR3 covers 15 residues. The chain's CDR3 is CASSLYGIPSYEQYF. DNA for the CDR3: TGTGCCAGCAGTTTATACGGGATCCCTTCCTACGAGCAGTACTTC.

The V and J genes are TRBV19 and TRBJ1-2; 9 nucleotides line up with TRBD1. The CDR3 runs 14 residues. V was clipped by 5 bases and J by 5 bases; unmatched bases: 6. Germline loops: CDR1 LNHDA, CDR2 SQIVND (reference sequence). The CDR3 DNA reads TGTGCCAGTAGTGCGGCCGGGACAGGGTATGGCTACACCTTC. Its protein product is CASSAAGTGYGYTF.

The rearrangement links TRBV19 to TRBJ2-7; TRBD2 agrees at 11 bases. This CDR3 has 14 residues. In germline, CDR1 is LNHDA, CDR2 SQIVND (reference sequence). Unmatched junction bases numbered 10, after V lost 9 bases and J lost 6 bases. CDR3: CASRPLAGDGEQYF. CDR3 in DNA: TGTGCCAGCAGACCACTAGCGGGAGACGGCGAGCAGTACTTC. Based on the CDR3 plus reference TRBV19 and TRBJ2-7, the full variable domain is DGGITQSPKYLFRKEGQNVTLSCEQNLNHDAMYWYRQDPGQGLRLIYYSQIVNDFQKGDIAEGYSVSREKKESFPLTVTSAQKNPTAFYLCASRPLAGDGEQYFGPGTRLTVT.

The V and J genes are TRBV7-9 and TRBJ2-1; 12 bases are shared with TRBD2. V was pared by 2 bases and J by 9 bases, with 5 bases of the junction left unmatched. This CDR3 spans 15 amino acids. CDR1 and CDR2 from the germline V gene are SEHNR and FQNEAQ (reference sequence). This chain's CDR3 is CASSLSSGRATEQFF. CDR3 DNA: TGTGCCAGCAGCTTATCTAGCGGGAGGGCAACTGAGCAGTTCTTC.

A single count supports this clone. This chain uses TRBV19 with TRBJ2-5, with 14 positions matching TRBD2. The CDR3 spans 15 residues. Trimming cost V 6 bases and J 5 bases; bases outside gene matches: 5. Germline lookup yields CDR1 LNHDA and CDR2 SQIVND (reference sequence). CDR3 protein: CASRRLAGGPETQYF. The CDR3 region has the DNA TGTGCCAGTAGGAGACTAGCGGGGGGGCCGGAGACCCAGTACTTC. The whole variable domain, filled in from reference TRBV19 and TRBJ2-5, reads DGGITQSPKYLFRKEGQNVTLSCEQNLNHDAMYWYRQDPGQGLRLIYYSQIVNDFQKGDIAEGYSVSREKKESFPLTVTSAQKNPTAFYLCASRRLAGGPETQYFGPGTRLLVL.

The V call is TRBV10-1, the J call TRBJ2-5, with D possibly being TRBD1 (6 bases). This CDR3 region has 15 residues. CDR1 is WNHNN, CDR2 SYGVQD, per germline (reference sequence). V lost 2 bases to trimming and J lost 5 bases, with 15 bases between them. CDR3 amino acids: CASSENRALGETQYF. The CDR3 bases are TGCGCCAGCAGTGAGAACAGGGCCTTGGGGGAGACCCAGTACTTC.

The sample holds a few counts of this clone. V usage is TRBV1 and J usage is TRBJ2-2; TRBD2 is the table's D call and was not checked against the DNA. TRBV1 is a pseudogene locus. This CDR3 spans 11 amino acids. The CDR3 spells CTSLITGELFF. CDR3 coding DNA: TGCACCAGCCTAATCACCGGGGAGCTGTTTTTT.

The chain carries TRBV2 and TRBJ1-5; the match to TRBD1 covers 7 bases. This CDR3 is 17 amino acids long. Germline lookup yields CDR1 SNHLY and CDR2 FYNNEI. With 1 base clipped from V and 4 bases from J, the junction kept 10 bases outside the gene matches. This CDR3 is CASSEGGDSLLNQPQHF. DNA of the CDR3: TGTGCCAGCAGTGAAGGAGGGGACAGCCTCCTTAATCAGCCCCAGCATTTT. Complete variable domain (other parts from reference TRBV2 and TRBJ1-5): EPEVTQTPSHQVTQMGQEVILRCVPISNHLYFYWYRQILGQKVEFLVSFYNNEISEKSEIFDDQFSVERPDGSNFTLKIRSTKLEDSAMYFCASSEGGDSLLNQPQHFGDGTRLSIL.

The chain recombines TRBV7-9 with TRBJ1-5; the D gene is possibly TRBD1 (6 bases). The CDR3 has 16 amino acids. The ends were cut back, 4 bases at V and 3 bases at J, with 16 bases in the middle. Germline V gives CDR1 SEHNR, CDR2 FQNEAQ (reference sequence). This chain's CDR3 is CASSSSGGGLNQPQHF. The CDR3 DNA sequence: TGTGCCAGCAGCTCTAGTGGGGGGGGGCTCAATCAGCCCCAGCATTTT. The full variable domain, with the rest looked up from reference TRBV7-9 and TRBJ1-5, is DTGVSQNPRHKITKRGQNVTFRCDPISEHNRLYWYRQTLGQGPEFLTYFQNEAQLEKSRLLSDRFSAERPKGSFSTLEIQRTEQGDSAMYLCASSSSGGGLNQPQHFGDGTRLSIL.

This clone was counted between two and nine times. This chain links TRBV2 with TRBJ2-7, with 11 nucleotides matching TRBD1. Germline assignment: CDR1 SNHLY and CDR2 FYNNEI. The trim removed 8 bases at V and 6 bases at J, leaving 6 bases unmatched. This CDR3 has 13 amino acids. CDR3 in amino acids: CASAGTGGSEQYF. The CDR3 DNA reads TGTGCCAGCGCCGGGACAGGGGGAAGCGAGCAGTACTTC.

V gene TRBV28 combines with J gene TRBJ1-5; possibly TRBD1 for D (5 bases). The germline V gene encodes CDR1 MDHEN and CDR2 SYDVKM. Trimming stripped 4 bases from V and 6 bases from J, with 7 bases between. The CDR3 extends over 12 amino acids. Written as DNA, the CDR3 is TGTGCCAGCAGTTGGAGGGGTCAGCCCCAGCATTTT. The encoded protein is CASSWRGQPQHF.

This clone showed up just a few times. The rearrangement links TRBV15 to TRBJ1-1, with 7 bases fitting TRBD1. From germline, CDR1 is LNHNV and CDR2 YYDKDF (reference sequence). After removal of 1 base from V and 4 bases from J, the junction contained 6 bases not matched to a gene. The CDR3 covers 15 residues. The chain's CDR3 is CATSRVRGPGTEAFF. As DNA, the CDR3 is TGTGCCACCAGCAGAGTGAGGGGGCCGGGCACTGAAGCTTTCTTT.

The chain links TRBV7-8 to TRBJ1-6; D may be TRBD1 (5 bases). This CDR3 has 16 amino acids. Germline lookup yields CDR1 SGHVS and CDR2 FQNEAQ. The V end lost 1 base, the J end lost 7 bases, and 14 bases lay between the germline ends. The CDR3 region is CASSLVGGTMNSPLHF. DNA of the CDR3: TGTGCCAGCAGCTTAGTGGGAGGGACGATGAATTCACCCCTCCACTTT.

This sequence joins TRBV5-1 and TRBJ2-1; D is unresolved. Germline assignment: CDR1 SGHRS and CDR2 YFSETQ. Deletions cut 0 bases from V and 10 bases from J, with 11 bases between. The CDR3 loop spans 13 amino acids. In DNA form, the CDR3 reads TGCGCCAGCAGCTTGGCCGTTGCGAGAGAGCAGTTCTTC. This translates into CASSLAVAREQFF.

The rearrangement joins TRBV4-3 to TRBJ2-6; 9 bases line up with TRBD1. This CDR3 spans 17 amino acids. CDR1 LGHNA and CDR2 YSLEER come from the germline V gene. Losses at the gene ends were 5 bases for V and 4 bases for J; bases not matched to a gene: 9. CDR3: CASSTVGQGSGANVLTF. The CDR3 DNA sequence: TGCGCCAGCAGCACCGTGGGACAGGGATCAGGGGCCAACGTCCTGACTTTC.

This chain links TRBV5-1 with TRBJ2-1; TRBD1 matches at 8 bases. V was clipped by 0 bases and J by 7 bases; unmatched bases: 0. The CDR3 runs 13 residues. Germline V gene sequence: CDR1 SGHRS, CDR2 YFSETQ. CDR3 residues: CASSLDRGNEQFF. For the CDR3, the DNA is TGCGCCAGCAGCTTGGACAGGGGGAATGAGCAGTTCTTC.

The chain uses TRBV6-5 and TRBJ2-3; D is perhaps TRBD2 (6 bases). The V end was cut by 5 bases, the J end by 2 bases, with 14 bases between. This CDR3 has 15 residues. CDR1 and CDR2 from the germline V gene are MNHEY and SVGAGI. For the CDR3, the DNA is TGTGCCAGCAGTCAAAGCGGGTCTAACACAGATACGCAGTATTTT. This sequence encodes CASSQSGSNTDTQYF.

CDR3 amino acids: CASSRRGGGETQYF. In nucleotides, the CDR3 is TGTGCCAGCAGCCGAAGAGGGGGCGGAGAGACCCAGTACTTC. The genes are TRBV7-9 and TRBJ2-5; 7 nucleotides line up with TRBD1. V shed 5 bases, J shed 4 bases, and the junction held 7 bases outside the gene matches. This CDR3 spans 14 amino acids. From germline, CDR1 is SEHNR and CDR2 FQNEAQ (reference sequence).

There are a few counts of this clone. The chain couples TRBV5-5 to TRBJ2-7, with 11 bases that match TRBD2. V trimming: 3 bases; J trimming: 4 bases; junction bases outside the gene matches: 9. CDR1 is SGHKS, CDR2 YYEKEE, per germline (reference sequence). This CDR3 region has 16 residues. The CDR3 region has the DNA TGTGCCAGCAGCTGGCCTAGCGGGAGGCTATATTACGAGCAGTACTTC. Protein product: CASSWPSGRLYYEQYF. The complete variable domain, with remaining parts taken from reference TRBV5-5 and TRBJ2-7, reads DAGVTQSPTHLIKTRGQQVTLRCSPISGHKSVSWYQQVLGQGPQFIFQYYEKEERGRGNFPDRFSARQFPNYSSELNVNALLLGDSALYLCASSWPSGRLYYEQYFGPGTRLTVT.

As to this clone: The sample contains more than one DNA sequence encoding this CDR3. The chain carries TRBV4-1 and TRBJ2-3; 9 nucleotides align to TRBD2. The J segment lost 3 bases and the V segment lost 4 bases, leaving 11 bases of the junction unmatched. CDR3 length: 17 residues. Germline lookup yields CDR1 MGHRA and CDR2 YSYEKL. CDR3 bases: TGCGCCAGCAGCCCACTGTGGCGGGAGGGAGGAACAGATACGCAGTATTTT. Encoded protein: CASSPLWREGGTDTQYF.

This chain joins TRBV7-6 and TRBJ1-5; 10 bases fit TRBD1. The germline CDR1 and CDR2 sequences are SGHVS and FNYEAQ. J lost 2 bases, V lost 5 bases, and 9 bases had no gene match. CDR3 size: 17 residues. The CDR3 sequence is CASSPRQGATGNQPQHF. CDR3 nucleotides: TGTGCCAGCAGCCCCCGACAGGGGGCAACGGGCAATCAGCCCCAGCATTTT.

The sample holds one count of this clone. The chain couples TRBV7-2 to TRBJ2-2, with D possibly matching TRBD1 (6 bases). The V gene lost 1 base and the J gene lost 2 bases, with 11 bases spanning the gap. Per the germline V gene, CDR1 is SGHTA and CDR2 is FQGNSA. The CDR3 has 16 residues. The CDR3 spells CASSLVGAGNTGELFF. The DNA for the CDR3 is TGTGCCAGCAGCTTAGTGGGGGCGGGTAACACCGGGGAGCTGTTTTTT. Based on the CDR3 plus reference TRBV7-2 and TRBJ2-2, the full variable domain is GAGVSQSPSNKVTEKGKDVELRCDPISGHTALYWYRQSLGQGLEFLIYFQGNSAPDKSGLPSDRFSAERTGGSVSTLTIQRTQQEDSAVYLCASSLVGAGNTGELFFGEGSRLTVL.

This rearrangement joins TRBV30 to TRBJ1-6; 7 positions agree with TRBD1. The CDR3 has 17 amino acids. The germline gives CDR1 GTSNPN, CDR2 SVGIG (reference sequence). With 4 bases clipped from V and 7 bases from J, the junction kept 16 bases outside the gene matches. The CDR3 sequence is CAWMGLASTGRNSPLHF. The DNA for the CDR3 is TGTGCCTGGATGGGCCTCGCATCGACAGGGCGAAATTCACCCCTCCACTTT.

This clone has just one count. This chain links TRBV7-3 with TRBJ2-5, with D maybe TRBD1 (5 bases). The CDR3 is made up of 17 amino acids. V lost 1 base to trimming and J lost 2 bases, with 17 bases between them. Germline CDR1 and CDR2: SGHTA and FQGTGA. In DNA, the CDR3 is TGTGCCAGCAGCTTAATTAGAAGGGGCCACATTCAAGAGACCCAGTACTTC. This sequence encodes CASSLIRRGHIQETQYF. Filled out from reference TRBV7-3 and TRBJ2-5, the complete variable domain reads GAGVSQTPSNKVTEKGKYVELRCDPISGHTALYWYRQSLGQGPEFLIYFQGTGAADDSGLPNDRFFAVRPEGSVSTLKIQRTERGDSAVYLCASSLIRRGHIQETQYFGPGTRLLVL.

The gene calls are TRBV19 and TRBJ2-7; D is uncertain. The length of the CDR3 is 14 residues. Germline assignment: CDR1 LNHDA and CDR2 SQIVND (reference sequence). The V end lost 4 bases, the J end lost 4 bases, and 14 bases lay between the germline ends. In DNA form, the CDR3 reads TGTGCCAGTAGTACGACCAAAAGCGTTTACGAGCAGTACTTC. Translation: CASSTTKSVYEQYF.

V and J are TRBV27 and TRBJ1-1, with 7 positions matching TRBD1. In germline, CDR1 is MNHEY, CDR2 SMNVEV (reference sequence). V lost 5 bases to trimming and J lost 3 bases; unmatched junction nucleotides: 9. CDR3 length equals 15 residues. CDR3 sequence (DNA): TGTGCCAGCAGTAAGAACAGGGGTGATGACACTGAAGCTTTCTTT. Translating gives CASSKNRGDDTEAFF.